Here is one T cell receptor beta chain with its context. The sample is drawn from a study of blood T cell repertoires in COVID-19. Overall study: The samples span acute and convalescent COVID-19 from the United States, Italy and Spain. T cells, B-cell-depleted T cells, or PBMCs supplied cDNA or gDNA.

Study processing details: Nucleated cell number was recorded as an estimate derived from reference gene primer amplification. The assay was immunoSEQ multiplex PCR, and TCRdb's table has in-frame clones only and misses some. V and J calls and clone size are given by that table; D and trimming were obtained from the DNA. The table includes some 220,000 clones, 70% to 90% detected once. The sequence was collected from a woman aged 60-75 years with active or convalescent COVID-19. The sequenced sample was peripheral blood.

The CDR3 reads CASTTSGSAGYNEQFF. CDR3 bases: TGTGCCAGCACGACTAGCGGGAGTGCAGGGTACAATGAGCAGTTCTTC. The V call is TRBV9, the J call TRBJ2-1, with 12 positions matching TRBD2. V shed 6 bases, J shed 4 bases, and the junction held 8 bases outside the gene matches. There are 16 residues in the CDR3. CDR1 and CDR2 (germline): SGDLS, YYNGEE.